This T cell receptor beta chain was captured in a study of blood T cell repertoires in COVID-19. Study as a whole: Samples taken during acute and convalescent COVID-19 were collected in the United States, Italy and Spain.

In the source study's methods: Researchers report that nucleated cell counts were estimated from reference gene primer amplification. Data came from immunoSEQ multiplex PCR; TCRdb stores just in-frame clones and leaves some out. V and J calls plus clone size are reproduced from that table; the DNA served to infer D and trimming. The top ten clones hold roughly 19% of a sample with 80,000 or so clones, around 88% of them seen once. Trimming left V 3 bases short and J 0 bases short, with 8 bases between. The V gene's germline CDR1 is SNHLY and CDR2 FYNNEI. The CDR3 is made up of 15 amino acids. The receptor was derived from a human donor in a cohort sampled during active COVID-19. The chain is built from TRBV2 and TRBJ1-4; D uncertain. The material sequenced was peripheral blood. In DNA form, the CDR3 reads TGTGCCAGCAGTGACAACCTATCAACTAATGAAAAACTGTTTTTT. As protein: CASSDNLSTNEKLFF.